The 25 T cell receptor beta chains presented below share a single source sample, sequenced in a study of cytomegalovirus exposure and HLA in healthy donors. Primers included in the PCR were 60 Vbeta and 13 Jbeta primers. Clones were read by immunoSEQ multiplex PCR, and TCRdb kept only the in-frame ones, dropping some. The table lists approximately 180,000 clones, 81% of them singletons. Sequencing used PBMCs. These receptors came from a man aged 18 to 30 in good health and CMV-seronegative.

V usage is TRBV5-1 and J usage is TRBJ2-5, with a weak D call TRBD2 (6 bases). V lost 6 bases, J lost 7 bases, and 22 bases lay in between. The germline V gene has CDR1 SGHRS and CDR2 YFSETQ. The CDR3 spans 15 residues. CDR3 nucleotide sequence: TGCGCCAGCACAAATAGTGGTGGGAACGGGGGGACCCAGTACTTC. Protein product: CASTNSGGNGGTQYF.

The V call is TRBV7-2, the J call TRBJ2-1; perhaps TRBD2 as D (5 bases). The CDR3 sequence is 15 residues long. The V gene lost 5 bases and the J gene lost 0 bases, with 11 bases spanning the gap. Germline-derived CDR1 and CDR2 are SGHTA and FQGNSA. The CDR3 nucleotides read TGTGCCAGCAGCCGCGGTGGAGGCTCCTACAATGAGCAGTTCTTC. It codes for CASSRGGGSYNEQFF.

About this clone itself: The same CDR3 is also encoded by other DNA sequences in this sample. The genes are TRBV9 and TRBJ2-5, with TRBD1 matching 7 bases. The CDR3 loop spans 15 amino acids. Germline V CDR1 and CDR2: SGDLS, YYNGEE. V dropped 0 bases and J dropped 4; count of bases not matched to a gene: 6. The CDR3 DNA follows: TGTGCCAGCAGCGTAGGGGACAGATTACGAGAGACCCAGTACTTC. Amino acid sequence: CASSVGDRLRETQYF.

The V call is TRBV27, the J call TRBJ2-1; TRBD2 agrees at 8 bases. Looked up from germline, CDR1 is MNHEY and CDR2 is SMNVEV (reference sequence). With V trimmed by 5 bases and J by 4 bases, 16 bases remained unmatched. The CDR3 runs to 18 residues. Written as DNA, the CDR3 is TGTGCCAGCAGTCACAACCCTCGCTCGGGAGGGCTGTACAATGAGCAGTTCTTC. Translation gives CASSHNPRSGGLYNEQFF.

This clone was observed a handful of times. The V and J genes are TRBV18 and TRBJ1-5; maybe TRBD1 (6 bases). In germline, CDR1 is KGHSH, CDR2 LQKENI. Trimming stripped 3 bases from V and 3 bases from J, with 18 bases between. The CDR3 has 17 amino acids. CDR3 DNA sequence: TGTGCCAGCTCACCGGGACAAACAAGGGGCCCCAATCAGCCCCAGCATTTT. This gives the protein CASSPGQTRGPNQPQHF.

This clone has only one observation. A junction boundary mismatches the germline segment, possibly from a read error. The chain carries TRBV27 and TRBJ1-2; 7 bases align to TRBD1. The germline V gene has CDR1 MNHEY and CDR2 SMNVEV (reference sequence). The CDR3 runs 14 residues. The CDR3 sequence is CASNTMGQPWGYAF. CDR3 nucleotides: TGTGCCAGCAACACGATGGGACAGCCCTGGGGCTACGCCTTC.

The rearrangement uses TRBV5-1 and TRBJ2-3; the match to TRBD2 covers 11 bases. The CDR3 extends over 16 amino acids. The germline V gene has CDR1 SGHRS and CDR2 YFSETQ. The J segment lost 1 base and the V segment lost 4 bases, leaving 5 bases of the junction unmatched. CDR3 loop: CASSRRLAGRTDTQYF. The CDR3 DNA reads TGCGCCAGCAGCCGAAGACTAGCGGGGCGCACAGATACGCAGTATTTT.

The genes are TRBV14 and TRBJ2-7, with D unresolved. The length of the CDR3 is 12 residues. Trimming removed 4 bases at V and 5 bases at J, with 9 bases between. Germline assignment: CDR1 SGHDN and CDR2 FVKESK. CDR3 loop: CASSRRYHEQYF. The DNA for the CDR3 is TGTGCCAGCAGCCGGAGATACCACGAGCAGTACTTC.

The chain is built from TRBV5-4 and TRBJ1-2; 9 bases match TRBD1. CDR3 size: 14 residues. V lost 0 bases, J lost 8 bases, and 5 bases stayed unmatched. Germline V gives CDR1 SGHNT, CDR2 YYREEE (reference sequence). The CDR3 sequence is CASSLETGGEGYTF. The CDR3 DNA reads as TGTGCCAGCAGCTTGGAAACAGGGGGCGAAGGCTACACCTTC.

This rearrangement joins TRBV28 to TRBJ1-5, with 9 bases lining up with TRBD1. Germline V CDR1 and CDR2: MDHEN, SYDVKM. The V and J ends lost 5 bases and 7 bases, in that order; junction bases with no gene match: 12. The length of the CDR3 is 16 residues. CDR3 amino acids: CASSGPGTGIPQPQHF. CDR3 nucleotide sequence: TGTGCCAGCAGTGGACCCGGGACAGGGATCCCACAGCCCCAGCATTTT.

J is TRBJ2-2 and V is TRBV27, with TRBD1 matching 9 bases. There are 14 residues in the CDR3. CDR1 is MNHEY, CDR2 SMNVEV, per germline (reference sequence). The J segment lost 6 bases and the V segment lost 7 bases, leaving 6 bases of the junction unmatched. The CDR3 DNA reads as TGTGCCAGCATTGGGGACAGGGCCTCCGGGGAGCTGTTTTTT. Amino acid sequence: CASIGDRASGELFF.

CDR3: CASSVAGQRNTEAFF. The CDR3 DNA reads as TGTGCCAGCAGCGTAGCAGGACAACGGAACACTGAAGCTTTCTTT. The rearrangement uses TRBV9 and TRBJ1-1; D might be TRBD1 (5 bases). Between the trimmed V and J ends, which lost 0 bases and 1 base, there was a span of 10 bases. CDR3 size: 15 residues. Germline-derived CDR1 and CDR2 are SGDLS and YYNGEE.

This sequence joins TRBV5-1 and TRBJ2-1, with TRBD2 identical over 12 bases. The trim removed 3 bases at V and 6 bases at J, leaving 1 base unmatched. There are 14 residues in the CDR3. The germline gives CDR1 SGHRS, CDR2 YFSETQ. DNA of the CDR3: TGCGCCAGCAGCTGGACTAGCGGGGCCAATGAGCAGTTCTTC. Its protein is CASSWTSGANEQFF.

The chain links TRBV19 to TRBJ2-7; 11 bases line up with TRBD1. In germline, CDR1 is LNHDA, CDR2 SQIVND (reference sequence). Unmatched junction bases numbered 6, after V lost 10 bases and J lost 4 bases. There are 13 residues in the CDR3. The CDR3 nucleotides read TGTGCCACCGGGACAGGGGGGGCTTACGAGCAGTACTTC. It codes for CATGTGGAYEQYF.

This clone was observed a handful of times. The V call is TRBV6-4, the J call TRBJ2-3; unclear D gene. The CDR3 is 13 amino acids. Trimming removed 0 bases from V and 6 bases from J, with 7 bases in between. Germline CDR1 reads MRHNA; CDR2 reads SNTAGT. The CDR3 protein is CASSDSNGDTQYF. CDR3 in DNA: TGTGCCAGCAGTGACTCCAACGGGGATACGCAGTATTTT.

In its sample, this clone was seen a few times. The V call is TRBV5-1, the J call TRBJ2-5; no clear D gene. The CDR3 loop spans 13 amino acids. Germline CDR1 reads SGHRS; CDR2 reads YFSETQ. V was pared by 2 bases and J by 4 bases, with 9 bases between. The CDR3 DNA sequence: TGCGCCAGCAGCTTCATCGCCAGAGAGACCCAGTACTTC. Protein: CASSFIARETQYF. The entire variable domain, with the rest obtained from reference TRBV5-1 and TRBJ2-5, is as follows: KAGVTQTPRYLIKTRGQQVTLSCSPISGHRSVSWYQQTPGQGLQFLFEYFSETQRNKGNFPGRFSGRQFSNSRSEMNVSTLELGDSALYLCASSFIARETQYFGPGTRLLVL.

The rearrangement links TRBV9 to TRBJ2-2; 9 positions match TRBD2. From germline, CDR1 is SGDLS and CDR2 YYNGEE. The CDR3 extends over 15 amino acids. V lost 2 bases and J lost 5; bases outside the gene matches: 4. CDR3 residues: CASSVGTSLTGELFF. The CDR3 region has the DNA TGTGCCAGCAGCGTCGGGACTAGCCTAACCGGGGAGCTGTTTTTT.

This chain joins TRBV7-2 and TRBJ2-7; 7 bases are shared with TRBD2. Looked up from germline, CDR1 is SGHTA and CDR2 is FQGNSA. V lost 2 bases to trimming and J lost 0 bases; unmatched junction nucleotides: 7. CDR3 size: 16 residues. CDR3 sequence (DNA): TGTGCCAGCAGCTTAAGGGGAGGGTACGTCTCCTACGAGCAGTACTTC. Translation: CASSLRGGYVSYEQYF.

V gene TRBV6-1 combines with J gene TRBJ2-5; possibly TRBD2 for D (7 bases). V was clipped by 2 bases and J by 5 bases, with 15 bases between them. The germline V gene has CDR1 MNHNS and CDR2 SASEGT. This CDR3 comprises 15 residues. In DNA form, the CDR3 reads TGTGCCAGCAGTGAAATGGGGGGGCCGTGGGAGACCCAGTACTTC. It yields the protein CASSEMGGPWETQYF.

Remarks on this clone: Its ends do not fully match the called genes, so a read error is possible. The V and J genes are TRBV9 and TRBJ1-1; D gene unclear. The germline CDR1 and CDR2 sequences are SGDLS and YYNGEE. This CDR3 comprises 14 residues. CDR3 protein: CASSVAVSNSEAFF. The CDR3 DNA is TGTGCCAGCAGCGTAGCTGTGTCGAACTCTGAAGCTTTCTTT.

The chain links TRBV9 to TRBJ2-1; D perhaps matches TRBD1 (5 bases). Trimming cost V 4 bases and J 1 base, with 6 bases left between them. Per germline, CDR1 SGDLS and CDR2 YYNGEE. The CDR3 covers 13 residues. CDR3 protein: CASSPGSYNEQFF. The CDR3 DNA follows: TGTGCCAGCAGCCCAGGGTCCTACAATGAGCAGTTCTTC.

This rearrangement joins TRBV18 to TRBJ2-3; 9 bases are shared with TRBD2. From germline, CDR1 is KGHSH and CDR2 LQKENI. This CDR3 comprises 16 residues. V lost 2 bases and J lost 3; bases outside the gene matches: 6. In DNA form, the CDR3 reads TGTGCCAGCTCACCAATGGCGGGGGGGCCGACAGATACGCAGTATTTT. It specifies CASSPMAGGPTDTQYF.

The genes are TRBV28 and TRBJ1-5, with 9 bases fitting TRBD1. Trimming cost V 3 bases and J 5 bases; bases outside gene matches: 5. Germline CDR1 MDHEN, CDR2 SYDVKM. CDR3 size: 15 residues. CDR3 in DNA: TGTGCCAGCAGTTTCAGGGACAGGGTGTATCAGCCCCAGCATTTT. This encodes CASSFRDRVYQPQHF.

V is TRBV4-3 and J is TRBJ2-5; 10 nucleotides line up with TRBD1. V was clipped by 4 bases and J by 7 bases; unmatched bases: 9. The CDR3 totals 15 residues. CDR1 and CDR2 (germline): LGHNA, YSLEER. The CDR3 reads CASSPGQGGLGTQYF. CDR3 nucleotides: TGCGCCAGCAGCCCAGGACAGGGGGGGTTAGGGACCCAGTACTTC.

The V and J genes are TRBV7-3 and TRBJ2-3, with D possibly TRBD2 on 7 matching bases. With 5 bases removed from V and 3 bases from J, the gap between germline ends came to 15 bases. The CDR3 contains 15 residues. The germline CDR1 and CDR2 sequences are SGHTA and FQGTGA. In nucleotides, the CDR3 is TGTGCCAGCAGCCGGGGGCTAGCGGAAACAGATACGCAGTATTTT. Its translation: CASSRGLAETDTQYF.